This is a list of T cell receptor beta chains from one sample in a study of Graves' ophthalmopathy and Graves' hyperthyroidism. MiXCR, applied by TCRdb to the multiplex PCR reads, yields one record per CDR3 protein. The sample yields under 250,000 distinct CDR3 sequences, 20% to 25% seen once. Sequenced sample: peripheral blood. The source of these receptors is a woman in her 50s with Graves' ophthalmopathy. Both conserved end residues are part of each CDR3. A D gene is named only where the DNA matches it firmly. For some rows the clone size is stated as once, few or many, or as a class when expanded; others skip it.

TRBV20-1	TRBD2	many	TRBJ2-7	TGCAGTGCTAGAGTTCGGGTCCCGGGGGGTAGCGAGCAGTACTTC	CSARVRVPGGSEQYF
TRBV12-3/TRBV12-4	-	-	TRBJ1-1	TGTGCCAGCAGTTTACTGGGGTTGGACACTGAAGCTTTCTTT	CASSLLGLDTEAFF
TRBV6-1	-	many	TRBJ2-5	TGTGCCAGCAGTGATCCGGGCCGGGAGACCCAGTACTTC	CASSDPGRETQYF
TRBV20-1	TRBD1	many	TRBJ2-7	TGCAGTGCTAGGAGGGACAGGGGGTTAGGCGAGCAGTACTTC	CSARRDRGLGEQYF
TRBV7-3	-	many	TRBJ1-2	TGTGCCAGCAGCTTGGGACGTGGGGGCTACACCTTC	CASSLGRGGYTF
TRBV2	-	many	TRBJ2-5	TGTGCCAGCAGTGAAATGGCTCAGACCCAGTACTTC	CASSEMAQTQYF
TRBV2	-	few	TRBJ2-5	TGTGCCAGCAGTGAAGCGCCAGCCCTGGAGACCCAGTACTTC	CASSEAPALETQYF
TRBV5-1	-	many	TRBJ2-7	TGCGCCAGCAGCTTGGCTGGGACGGCCAAATACGAGCAGTACTTC	CASSLAGTAKYEQYF
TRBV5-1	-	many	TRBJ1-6	TGCGCCAGCAGCTTGGCTCCAGGGGCGAGGAATTCACCCCTCCACTTT	CASSLAPGARNSPLHF
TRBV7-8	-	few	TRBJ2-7	TGTGCCAGCAGCTTATTCGGACAGAGTGGGCGTAGTATCTACGAGCAGTACTTC	CASSLFGQSGRSIYEQYF
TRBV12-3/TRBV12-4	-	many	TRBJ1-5	TGTGCCAGCAGTAAGACGGATGGGAGCAATCAGCCCCAGCATTTT	CASSKTDGSNQPQHF
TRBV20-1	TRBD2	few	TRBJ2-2	TGCAGTGCTTATTCCGCCGGGCTAGCGGGAGGCCTAAGGAACGGGGAGCTGTTTTTT	CSAYSAGLAGGLRNGELFF
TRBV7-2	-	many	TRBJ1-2	TGTGCCAGCAGCTTAATGGGGGGGCGTTACACCTTC	CASSLMGGRYTF
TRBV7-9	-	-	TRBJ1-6	TGTGCCAGCAGCTCCGACAGTTTATCACCCCTCCACTTT	CASSSDSLSPLHF
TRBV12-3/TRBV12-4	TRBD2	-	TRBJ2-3	TGTGCCAGCAGAGGTAGCGGGAGGGCCTTGGATACGCAGTATTTT	CASRGSGRALDTQYF
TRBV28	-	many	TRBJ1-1	TGTGCCAGCAGTCCGGGGGCTTTCGGTGAAGCTTTCTTT	CASSPGAFGEAFF
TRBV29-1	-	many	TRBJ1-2	TGCAGCGTTGAACCCCAGAACTATGGCTACACCTTC	CSVEPQNYGYTF
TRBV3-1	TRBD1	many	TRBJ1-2	TGTGCCAGCAGCCTGTCATCCGGGACAGCAGGCTACACCTTC	CASSLSSGTAGYTF
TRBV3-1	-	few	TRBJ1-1	TGTGCCAGCAGCCAAGGTAGACAGAACATGAACACTGAAGCTTTCTTT	CASSQGRQNMNTEAFF
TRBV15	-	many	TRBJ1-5	TGTGCCACCGGGGGGGATCAGCCCCAGCATTTT	CATGGDQPQHF
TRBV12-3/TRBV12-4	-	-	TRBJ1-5	TGTGCCAGCAGTTTAGGACGGGGCGTCAACCAGCCCCAGCGTTTT	CASSLGRGVNQPQRF
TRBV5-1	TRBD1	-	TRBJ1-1	TGCGCCAGCAGCTTGACGCCCGGGACAGGGGGCACTGAAGCTTTCTTT	CASSLTPGTGGTEAFF
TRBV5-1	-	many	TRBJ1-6	TGCGCCAGCCGGACAGAGAGCTCCTATAATTCACCCCTCCACTTT	CASRTESSYNSPLHF
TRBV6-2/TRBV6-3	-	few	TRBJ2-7	TGTGCCAGCAGTTACGCAGGGATCTACGAGCAGTACTTC	CASSYAGIYEQYF
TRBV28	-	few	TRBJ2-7	TGTGCCAGCAGTTTGGAACAAGGGTCCGCGGGAGAGCAGTACTTC	CASSLEQGSAGEQYF
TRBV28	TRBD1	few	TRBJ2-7	TGTGCCAGCAGTTTGGCCCCGGGACAGGGGATTCACGAGCAGTACTTC	CASSLAPGQGIHEQYF
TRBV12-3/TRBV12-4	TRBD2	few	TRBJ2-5	TGTGCCAGCAGCCCTAGCGGGAGGGCCCGGGAGACCCAGTACTTC	CASSPSGRARETQYF
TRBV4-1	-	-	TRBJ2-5	TGCGCCAGCAGCCAAGATTCAGGAGCGGGAGAGACCCAGTACTTC	CASSQDSGAGETQYF
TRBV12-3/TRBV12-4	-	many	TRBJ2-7	TGTGCCAGCAGTCTAGACCCATTTCCTGAGCAGTACTTC	CASSLDPFPEQYF
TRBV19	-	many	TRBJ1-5	TGTGCCAGTAGTACCAGCCAGGGTGGGGATAGCAATCAGCCCCAGCATTTT	CASSTSQGGDSNQPQHF
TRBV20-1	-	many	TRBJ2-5	TGCAGTGCTAGAGAGACCAGTAACCAAGAGACCCAGTACTTC	CSARETSNQETQYF
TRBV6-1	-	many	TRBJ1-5	TGTGCCAGCATCCCAGGACACAATAGCAATCAGCCCCAGCATTTT	CASIPGHNSNQPQHF
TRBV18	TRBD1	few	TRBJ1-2	TGTGCCAGCTCCCGGGACAGAACAATCTCTAACTATGGCTACACCTTC	CASSRDRTISNYGYTF
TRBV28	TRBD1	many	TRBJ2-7	TGTGCCAGCAGTTTAAGGGGACAGGGACCCTACGAGCAGTACTTC	CASSLRGQGPYEQYF
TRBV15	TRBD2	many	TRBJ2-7	TGTGCCACCAGCAGAGATCGGGGGGTTGCGGGCGAGCAGTACTTC	CATSRDRGVAGEQYF
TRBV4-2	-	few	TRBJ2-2	TGTGCCAGCAGCCTAAATCCGGGCGGTGGGAACACCGGGGAGCTGTTTTTT	CASSLNPGGGNTGELFF
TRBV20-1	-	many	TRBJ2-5	TGCAGTGCTAGGCCCCAAGAGACCCAGTACTTC	CSARPQETQYF
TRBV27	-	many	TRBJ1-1	TGTGCCAGCAGTTTTCGCCCAGACTTGAACACTGAAGCTTTCTTT	CASSFRPDLNTEAFF
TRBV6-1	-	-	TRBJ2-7	TGTGCCAGCAGAAAAGGGGGTGGGACCTCCTCCTACGAGCAGTACTTC	CASRKGGGTSSYEQYF
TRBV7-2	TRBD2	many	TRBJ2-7	TGTGCCAGCAGCTTTAGACTAGCGGGAGTAGCGTACGAGCAGTACTTC	CASSFRLAGVAYEQYF
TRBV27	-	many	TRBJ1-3	TGTGCCAGCAGTTACAGGGAGGGAAACACCATATATTTT	CASSYREGNTIYF
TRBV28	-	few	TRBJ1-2	TGTGCCAGCAGGTATTCAGAGCAGCATGGCTACACCTTC	CASRYSEQHGYTF
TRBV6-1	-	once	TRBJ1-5	TGTGCCAGCAGTGAAGTCTGCAATAGCAATCAGCCCCAGCCTTTT	CASSEVCNSNQPQPF
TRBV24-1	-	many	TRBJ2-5	TGTGCCACCAGTGCTGCGGGGGAGACCCAGTACTTC	CATSAAGETQYF
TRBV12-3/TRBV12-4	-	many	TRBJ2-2	TGTGCCAGCAGATTAAGGCGGAACACCGGGGAGCTGTTTTTT	CASRLRRNTGELFF
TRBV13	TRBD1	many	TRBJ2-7	TGTGCCAGCAGCAGGACCGGGACAGGGGGAGTTAGCGGGACGTCCTACGAGCAGTACTTC	CASSRTGTGGVSGTSYEQYF
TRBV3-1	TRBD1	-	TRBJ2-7	TGTGCCAGCAGCCGACCAACAGGGGGCGGCTACGAGCAGTACTTC	CASSRPTGGGYEQYF
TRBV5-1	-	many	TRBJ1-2	TGCGCCAGCAGCTCGCCTCCAGACAATGGCTACACCTTC	CASSSPPDNGYTF
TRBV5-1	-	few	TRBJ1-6	TGCGCCAGCAGCTTGGCCAACAGGGAGTCTTCACCCCTCCACTTT	CASSLANRESSPLHF
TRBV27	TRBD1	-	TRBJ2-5	TGTGCCAGCAGTCAACAGGGGGCTTCGGGAGAGACCCAGTACTTC	CASSQQGASGETQYF
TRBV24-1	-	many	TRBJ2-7	TGTGCCACCAGTGATCCGGAGGGGGGGTCTTACGAGCAGTACTTC	CATSDPEGGSYEQYF
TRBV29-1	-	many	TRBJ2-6	TGCAGCGTTGGTGCGCGATCCGGGGCCAACGTCCTGACTTTC	CSVGARSGANVLTF
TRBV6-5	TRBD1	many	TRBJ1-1	TGTGCCAGCCGGGACAGGTTTACTGAAGCTTTCTTT	CASRDRFTEAFF
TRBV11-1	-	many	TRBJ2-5	TGTGCCAGCAGCTTTTCAGAGTGGGCAGAGACCCAGTACTTC	CASSFSEWAETQYF
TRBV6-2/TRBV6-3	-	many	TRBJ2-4	TGTGCCAGCACTAAGTTGGGCCAAAACATTCAGTACTTC	CASTKLGQNIQYF
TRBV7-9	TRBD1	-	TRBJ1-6	TGTGCCAGCGGACAGGCGTTTTGGAATAATTCACCCCTCCACTTT	CASGQAFWNNSPLHF
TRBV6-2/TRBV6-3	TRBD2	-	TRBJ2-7	TGTGCCAGCCGTCTTGAAGCGGGAGGGCTCGCGTCCTACGAGCAGTACTTC	CASRLEAGGLASYEQYF
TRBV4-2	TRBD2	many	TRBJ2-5	TGTGCCAGCAGCCTAAGCGGGAGGGATGAGACCCAGTACTTC	CASSLSGRDETQYF
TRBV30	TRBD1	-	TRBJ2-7	TGTGCCTGGAGACCCTGGGCGCAGGGGGCCTGGGGCTACGACGAGCAGTACTTC	CAWRPWAQGAWGYDEQYF
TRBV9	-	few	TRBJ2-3	TGTGCCAGCTCTAGCTCAGATACGCAGTATTTT	CASSSSDTQYF